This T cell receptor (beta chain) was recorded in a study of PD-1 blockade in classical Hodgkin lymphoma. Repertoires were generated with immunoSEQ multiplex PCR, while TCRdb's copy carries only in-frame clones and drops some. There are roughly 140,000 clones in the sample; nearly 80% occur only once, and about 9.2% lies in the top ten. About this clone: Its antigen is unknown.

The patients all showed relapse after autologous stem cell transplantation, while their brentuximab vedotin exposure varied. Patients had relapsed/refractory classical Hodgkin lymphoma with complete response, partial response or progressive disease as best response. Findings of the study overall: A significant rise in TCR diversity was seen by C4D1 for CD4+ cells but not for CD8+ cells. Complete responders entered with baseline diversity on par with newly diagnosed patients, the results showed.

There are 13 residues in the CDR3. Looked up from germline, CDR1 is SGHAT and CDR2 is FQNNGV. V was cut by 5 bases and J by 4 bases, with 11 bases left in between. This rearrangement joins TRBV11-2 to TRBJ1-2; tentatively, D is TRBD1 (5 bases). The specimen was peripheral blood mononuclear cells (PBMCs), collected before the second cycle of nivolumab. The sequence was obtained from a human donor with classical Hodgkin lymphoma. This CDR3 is CASSPTDLYGYTF. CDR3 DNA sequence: TGTGCCAGCAGCCCGACAGATCTCTATGGCTACACCTTC.